The 13 T cell receptor beta chains presented below share a single source sample, sequenced in a study of graft-versus-host responses after intestinal transplantation. These TCRs' antigens remain unknown. The protocol was immunoSEQ multiplex PCR, while the TCRdb copy is restricted to in-frame clones and leaves out a portion. In the table there are 35,000 to 45,000 clones, 90% to 95% of which are singletons. The starting material was unstimulated CD8+ T cells sorted from spleen or lymph node cells, obtained before transplant. The receptors stem from a human donor who was the organ donor for an intestinal transplant.

The chain links TRBV4-1 to TRBJ1-5; TRBD1 is a possible D gene (6 bases). The CDR3 sequence is 14 residues long. Between the trimmed V and J ends, which lost 2 bases and 1 base, there was a span of 6 bases. Per germline, CDR1 MGHRA and CDR2 YSYEKL. CDR3 DNA: TGCGCCAGCAGCCAAACAGGGAGCAATCAGCCCCAGCATTTT. Encoded protein: CASSQTGSNQPQHF.

The chain links TRBV28 to TRBJ2-7; possibly TRBD2 for D (6 bases). This CDR3 is built from 13 residues. The V and J ends lost 3 bases and 6 bases respectively, with 12 bases between them. Germline values: CDR1 MDHEN, CDR2 SYDVKM. CDR3: CASSFRGTGEQYF. The CDR3 DNA sequence: TGTGCCAGCAGTTTCCGGGGGACGGGCGAGCAGTACTTC.

The rearrangement links TRBV28 to TRBJ1-2; weak D call: TRBD1 (5 bases). V lost 5 bases and J 4 bases, leaving 11 bases between the germline ends. This CDR3 is built from 13 residues. CDR1 MDHEN and CDR2 SYDVKM come from the germline V gene. The CDR3 spells CASSPRDGYGYTF. Here the CDR3 DNA reads TGTGCCAGCAGTCCACGGGACGGCTATGGCTACACCTTC.

The CDR3, as DNA: TGTGCCAGCAGCGTTAGCGGGGGGGCTGTCGAGCAGTTCTTC. Protein: CASSVSGGAVEQFF. J is TRBJ2-1 and V is TRBV9; the match to TRBD2 covers 11 bases. V was clipped by 2 bases and J by 10 bases; unmatched bases: 5. Germline CDR1 SGDLS, CDR2 YYNGEE. The CDR3 runs 14 residues.

The V gene is TRBV18, the J gene TRBJ2-2; D perhaps matches TRBD1 (6 bases). CDR1 is KGHSH, CDR2 LQKENI, per germline. This CDR3 has 13 residues. V was trimmed by 3 bases and J by 5 bases, leaving 7 bases between them. CDR3 sequence: CASSPTGTGELFF. DNA for the CDR3: TGTGCCAGCTCACCGACAGGAACCGGGGAGCTGTTTTTT.

This chain links TRBV30 with TRBJ2-2; tentatively, D is TRBD2 (5 bases). This CDR3 comprises 14 residues. Germline V lookup: CDR1 GTSNPN, CDR2 SVGIG (reference sequence). V lost 2 bases, J lost 7 bases, and 14 bases lay in between. CDR3 DNA sequence: TGTGCCTGGAGTCCCCTAGCAATTGGCGGGGAGCTGTTTTTT. Its protein product is CAWSPLAIGGELFF.

The chain employs TRBV25-1 and TRBJ1-2, with no clear D. Germline CDR1 is MGHDK and CDR2 is SYGVNS. This CDR3 has 18 amino acids. V lost 3 bases, J lost 3 bases, and 23 bases lay in between. CDR3 DNA sequence: TGTGCCAGCAGTGATTTTAATTCGGGTCACCCTTCTCACTATGGCTACACCTTC. This translates into CASSDFNSGHPSHYGYTF.

The chain recombines TRBV11-3 with TRBJ1-5; 9 nucleotides match TRBD1. In germline, CDR1 is SGHNT, CDR2 YENEEA. CDR3 size: 18 residues. V gave up 4 bases and J gave up 0 bases; unmatched junction bases: 10. The CDR3 nucleotides read TGTGCCAGCAGCTCTAGACAGGGGGTAACTTATAGCAATCAGCCCCAGCATTTT. Protein product: CASSSRQGVTYSNQPQHF.

J is TRBJ2-1 and V is TRBV27, with TRBD2 matching 11 bases. Germline lookup yields CDR1 MNHEY and CDR2 SMNVEV (reference sequence). The CDR3 spans 14 residues. Trimming removed 9 bases from V and 7 bases from J; junction bases left unmatched: 8. CDR3 sequence: CASGVAGGPNEQFF. CDR3 bases: TGTGCCAGTGGAGTAGCGGGGGGGCCAAATGAGCAGTTCTTC.

Written as DNA, the CDR3 is TGTGCCAGCAGAGGACAGCTCACAGATACGCAGTATTTT. It codes for CASRGQLTDTQYF. This chain links TRBV6-5 with TRBJ2-3, with D possibly being TRBD1 (6 bases). Germline CDR1 and CDR2: MNHEY and SVGAGI. This CDR3 spans 13 amino acids. V lost 6 bases to trimming and J lost 2 bases, with 9 bases between them.

The rearrangement links TRBV27 to TRBJ2-1; 7 nucleotides align to TRBD1. The germline V gene encodes CDR1 MNHEY and CDR2 SMNVEV (reference sequence). With V trimmed by 3 bases and J by 0 bases, 5 bases remained unmatched. The CDR3 sequence is 16 residues long. The chain's CDR3 is CASSLDWDSSYNEQFF. CDR3 bases: TGTGCCAGCAGTTTGGATTGGGACAGCTCCTACAATGAGCAGTTCTTC.

This clone was picked up one time. The rearrangement links TRBV27 to TRBJ2-3; 7 bases align to TRBD2. CDR1 MNHEY and CDR2 SMNVEV come from the germline V gene (reference sequence). The CDR3 extends over 16 amino acids. With 5 bases clipped from V and 2 bases from J, the junction kept 10 bases outside the gene matches. This CDR3 is CASSDLTSASTDTQYF. CDR3 in DNA: TGTGCCAGCAGTGACCTAACTAGCGCCTCCACAGATACGCAGTATTTT.

The genes are TRBV9 and TRBJ2-7; TRBD1 agrees at 9 bases. Germline V gives CDR1 SGDLS, CDR2 YYNGEE. The CDR3 has 14 amino acids. The V gene end was trimmed by 0 bases and the J gene end by 7 bases; junction bases not matched to a gene: 5. This chain's CDR3 is CASSVGDRVGEQYF. The CDR3, as DNA: TGTGCCAGCAGCGTAGGGGACAGGGTGGGAGAGCAGTACTTC.